The clone carrying this T cell receptor beta chain showed up just once. Measured with immunoSEQ multiplex PCR; TCRdb has only the in-frame clones, and not every one. The sample has 140,000 to 150,000 clones, roughly 88% seen once. This record comes from a study of blood T cell repertoires in COVID-19. In the study overall: Sample material is recorded as cDNA or gDNA derived from T cells, B-cell-depleted T cells, or PBMCs.

The CDR3 has 15 amino acids. Germline CDR1 reads SGHVS; CDR2 reads FQNEAQ. The V and J ends lost 1 base and 8 bases respectively, with 14 bases between them. The source material was PBMCs or T cells enriched from blood (not recorded which). The source is a woman aged 25 to 39 with acute COVID-19. The rearrangement joins TRBV7-8 to TRBJ1-4; D may be TRBD1 (6 bases). DNA of the CDR3: TGTGCCAGCAGCTTAGGGCAGGGGAGTAGGGAAAAACTGTTTTTT. It yields the protein CASSLGQGSREKLFF.